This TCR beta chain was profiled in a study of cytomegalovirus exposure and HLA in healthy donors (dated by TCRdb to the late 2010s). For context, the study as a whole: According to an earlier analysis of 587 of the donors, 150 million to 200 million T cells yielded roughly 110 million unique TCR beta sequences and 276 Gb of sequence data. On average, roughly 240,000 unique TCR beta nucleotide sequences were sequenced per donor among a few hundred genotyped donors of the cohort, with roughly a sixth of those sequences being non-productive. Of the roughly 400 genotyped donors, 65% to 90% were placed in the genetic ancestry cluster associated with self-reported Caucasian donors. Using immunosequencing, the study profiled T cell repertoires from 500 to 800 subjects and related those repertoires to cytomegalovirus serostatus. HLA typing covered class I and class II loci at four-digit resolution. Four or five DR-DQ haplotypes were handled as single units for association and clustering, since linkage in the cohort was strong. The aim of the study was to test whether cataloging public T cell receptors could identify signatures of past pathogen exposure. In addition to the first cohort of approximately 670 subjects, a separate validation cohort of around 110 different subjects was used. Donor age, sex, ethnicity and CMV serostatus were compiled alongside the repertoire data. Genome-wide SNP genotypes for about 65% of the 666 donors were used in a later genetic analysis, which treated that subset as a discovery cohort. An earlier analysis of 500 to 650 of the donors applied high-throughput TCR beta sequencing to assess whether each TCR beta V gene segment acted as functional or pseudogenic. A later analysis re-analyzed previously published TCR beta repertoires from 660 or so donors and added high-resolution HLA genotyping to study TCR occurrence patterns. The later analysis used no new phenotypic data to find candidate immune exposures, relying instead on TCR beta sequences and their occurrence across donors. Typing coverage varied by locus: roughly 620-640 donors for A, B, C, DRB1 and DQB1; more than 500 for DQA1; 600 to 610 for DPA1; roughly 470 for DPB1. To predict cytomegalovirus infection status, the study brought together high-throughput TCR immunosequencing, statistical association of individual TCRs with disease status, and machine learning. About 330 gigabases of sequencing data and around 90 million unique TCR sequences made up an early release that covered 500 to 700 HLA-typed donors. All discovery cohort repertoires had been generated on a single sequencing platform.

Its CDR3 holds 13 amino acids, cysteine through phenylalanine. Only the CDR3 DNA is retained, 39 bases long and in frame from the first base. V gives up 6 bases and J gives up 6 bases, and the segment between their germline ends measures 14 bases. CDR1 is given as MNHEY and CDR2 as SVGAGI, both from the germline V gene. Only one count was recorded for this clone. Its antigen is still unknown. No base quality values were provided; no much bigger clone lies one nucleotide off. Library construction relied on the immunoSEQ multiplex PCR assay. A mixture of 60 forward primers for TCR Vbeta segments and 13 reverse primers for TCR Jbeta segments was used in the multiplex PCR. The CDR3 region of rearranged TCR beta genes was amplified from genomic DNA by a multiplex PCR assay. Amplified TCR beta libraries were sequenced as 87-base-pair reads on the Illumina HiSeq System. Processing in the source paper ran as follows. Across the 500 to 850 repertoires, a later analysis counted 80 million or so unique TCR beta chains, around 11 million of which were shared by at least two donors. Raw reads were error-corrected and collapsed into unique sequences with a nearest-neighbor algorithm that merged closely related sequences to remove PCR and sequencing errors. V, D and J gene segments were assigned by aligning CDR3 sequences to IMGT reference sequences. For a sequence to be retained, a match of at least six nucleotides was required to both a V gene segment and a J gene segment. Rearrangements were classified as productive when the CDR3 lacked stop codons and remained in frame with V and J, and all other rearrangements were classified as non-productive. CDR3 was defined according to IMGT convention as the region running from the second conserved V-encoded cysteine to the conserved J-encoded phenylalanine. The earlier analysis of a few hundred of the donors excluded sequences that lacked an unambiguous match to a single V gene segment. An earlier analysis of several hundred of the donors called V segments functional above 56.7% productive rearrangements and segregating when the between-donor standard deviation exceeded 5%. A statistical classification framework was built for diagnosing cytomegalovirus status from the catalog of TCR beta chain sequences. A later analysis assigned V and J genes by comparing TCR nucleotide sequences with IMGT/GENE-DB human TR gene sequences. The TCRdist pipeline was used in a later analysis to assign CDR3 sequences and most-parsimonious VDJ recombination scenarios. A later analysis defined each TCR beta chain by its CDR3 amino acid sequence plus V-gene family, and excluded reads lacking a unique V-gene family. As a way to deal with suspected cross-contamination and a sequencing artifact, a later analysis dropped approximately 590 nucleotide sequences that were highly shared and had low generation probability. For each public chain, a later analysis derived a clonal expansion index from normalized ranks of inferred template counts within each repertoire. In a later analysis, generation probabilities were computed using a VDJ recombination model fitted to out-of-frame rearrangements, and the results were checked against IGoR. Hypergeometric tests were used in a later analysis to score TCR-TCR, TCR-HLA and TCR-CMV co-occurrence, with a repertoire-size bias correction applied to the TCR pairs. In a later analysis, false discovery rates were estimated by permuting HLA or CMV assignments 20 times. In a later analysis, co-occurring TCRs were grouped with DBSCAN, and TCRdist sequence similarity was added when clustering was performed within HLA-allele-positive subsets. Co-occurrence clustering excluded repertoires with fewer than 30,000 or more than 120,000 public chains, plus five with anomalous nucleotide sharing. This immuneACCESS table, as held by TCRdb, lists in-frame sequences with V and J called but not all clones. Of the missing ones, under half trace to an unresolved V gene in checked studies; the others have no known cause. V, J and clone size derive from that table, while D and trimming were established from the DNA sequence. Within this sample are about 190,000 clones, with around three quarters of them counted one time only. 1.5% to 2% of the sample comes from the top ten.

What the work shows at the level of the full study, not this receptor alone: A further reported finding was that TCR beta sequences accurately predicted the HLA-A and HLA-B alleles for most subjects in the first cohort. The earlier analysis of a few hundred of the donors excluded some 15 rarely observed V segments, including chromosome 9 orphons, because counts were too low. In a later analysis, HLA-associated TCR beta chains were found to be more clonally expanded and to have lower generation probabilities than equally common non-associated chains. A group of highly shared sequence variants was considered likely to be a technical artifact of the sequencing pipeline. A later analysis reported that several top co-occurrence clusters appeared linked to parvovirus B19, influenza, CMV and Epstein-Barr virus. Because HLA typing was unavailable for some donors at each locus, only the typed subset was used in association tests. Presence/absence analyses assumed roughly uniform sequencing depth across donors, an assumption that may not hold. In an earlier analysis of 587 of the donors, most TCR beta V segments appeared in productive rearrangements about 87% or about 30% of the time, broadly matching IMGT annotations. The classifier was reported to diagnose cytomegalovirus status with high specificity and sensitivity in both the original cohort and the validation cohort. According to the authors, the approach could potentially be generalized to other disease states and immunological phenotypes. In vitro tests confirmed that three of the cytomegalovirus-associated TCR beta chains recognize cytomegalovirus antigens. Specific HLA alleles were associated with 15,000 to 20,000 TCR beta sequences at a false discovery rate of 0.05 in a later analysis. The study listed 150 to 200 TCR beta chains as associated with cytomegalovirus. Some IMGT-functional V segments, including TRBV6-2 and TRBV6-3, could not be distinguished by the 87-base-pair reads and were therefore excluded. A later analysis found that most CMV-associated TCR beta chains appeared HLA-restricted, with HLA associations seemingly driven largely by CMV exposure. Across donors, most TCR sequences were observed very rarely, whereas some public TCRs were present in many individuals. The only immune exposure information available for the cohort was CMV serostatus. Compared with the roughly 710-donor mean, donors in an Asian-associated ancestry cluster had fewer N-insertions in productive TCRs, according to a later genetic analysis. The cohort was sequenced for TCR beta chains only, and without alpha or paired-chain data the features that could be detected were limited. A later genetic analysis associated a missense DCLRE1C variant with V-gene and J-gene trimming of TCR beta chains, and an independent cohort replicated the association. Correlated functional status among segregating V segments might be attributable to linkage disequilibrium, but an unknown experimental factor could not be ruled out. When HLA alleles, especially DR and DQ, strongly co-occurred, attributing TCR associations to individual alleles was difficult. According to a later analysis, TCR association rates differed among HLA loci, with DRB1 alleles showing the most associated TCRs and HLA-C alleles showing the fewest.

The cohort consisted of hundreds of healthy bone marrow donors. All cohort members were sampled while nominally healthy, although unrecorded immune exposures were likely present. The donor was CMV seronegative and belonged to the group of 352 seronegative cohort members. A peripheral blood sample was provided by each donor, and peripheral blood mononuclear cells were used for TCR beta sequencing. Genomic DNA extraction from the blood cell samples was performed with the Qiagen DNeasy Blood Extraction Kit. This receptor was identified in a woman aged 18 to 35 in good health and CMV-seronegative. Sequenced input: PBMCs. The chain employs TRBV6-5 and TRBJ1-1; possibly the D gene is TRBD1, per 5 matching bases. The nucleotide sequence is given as TGTGCCAGCAGCCCAGGGAACATAGCTGAAGCTTTCTTT. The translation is CASSPGNIAEAFF.